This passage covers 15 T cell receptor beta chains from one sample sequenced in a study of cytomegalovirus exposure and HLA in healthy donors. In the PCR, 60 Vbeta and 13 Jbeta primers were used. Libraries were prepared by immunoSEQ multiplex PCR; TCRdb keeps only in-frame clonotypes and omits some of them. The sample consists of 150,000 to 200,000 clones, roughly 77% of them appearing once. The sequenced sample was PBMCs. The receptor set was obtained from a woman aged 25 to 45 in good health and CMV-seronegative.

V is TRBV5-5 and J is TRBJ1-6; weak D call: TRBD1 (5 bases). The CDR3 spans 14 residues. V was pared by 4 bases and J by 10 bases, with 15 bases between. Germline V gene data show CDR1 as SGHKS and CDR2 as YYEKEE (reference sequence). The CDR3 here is CASSAQGLFSPLHF. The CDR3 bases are TGTGCCAGCAGCGCCCAGGGTTTGTTCTCACCCCTCCACTTT.

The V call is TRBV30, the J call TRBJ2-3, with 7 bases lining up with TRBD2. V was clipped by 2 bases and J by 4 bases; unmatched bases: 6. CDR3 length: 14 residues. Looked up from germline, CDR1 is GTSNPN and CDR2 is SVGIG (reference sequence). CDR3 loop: CAWSRMGGADTQYF. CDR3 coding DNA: TGTGCCTGGAGTAGGATGGGGGGGGCAGATACGCAGTATTTT.

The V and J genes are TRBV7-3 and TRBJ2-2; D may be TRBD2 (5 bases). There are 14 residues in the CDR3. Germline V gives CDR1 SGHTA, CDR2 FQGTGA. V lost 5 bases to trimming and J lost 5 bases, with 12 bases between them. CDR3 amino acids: CASSPRGGTGELFF. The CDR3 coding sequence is TGTGCCAGCAGCCCCCGGGGTGGAACCGGGGAGCTGTTTTTT.

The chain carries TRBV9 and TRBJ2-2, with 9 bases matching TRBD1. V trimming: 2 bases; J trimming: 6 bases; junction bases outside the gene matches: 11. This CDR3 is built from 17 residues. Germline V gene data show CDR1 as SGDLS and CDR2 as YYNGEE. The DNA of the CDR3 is TGTGCCAGCAGCGTTACACGGGGACAGGGTAAGGCCGGGGAGCTGTTTTTT. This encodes CASSVTRGQGKAGELFF. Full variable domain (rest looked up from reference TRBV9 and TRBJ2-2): DSGVTQTPKHLITATGQRVTLRCSPRSGDLSVYWYQQSLDQGLQFLIQYYNGEERAKGNILERFSAQQFPDLHSELNLSSLELGDSALYFCASSVTRGQGKAGELFFGEGSRLTVL.

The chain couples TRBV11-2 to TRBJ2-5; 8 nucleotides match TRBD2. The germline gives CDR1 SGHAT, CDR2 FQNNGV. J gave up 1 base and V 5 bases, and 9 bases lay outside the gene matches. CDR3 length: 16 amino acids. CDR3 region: CASSLLGGGPQETQYF. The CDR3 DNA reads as TGTGCCAGCAGCCTTCTAGGCGGGGGGCCCCAAGAGACCCAGTACTTC.

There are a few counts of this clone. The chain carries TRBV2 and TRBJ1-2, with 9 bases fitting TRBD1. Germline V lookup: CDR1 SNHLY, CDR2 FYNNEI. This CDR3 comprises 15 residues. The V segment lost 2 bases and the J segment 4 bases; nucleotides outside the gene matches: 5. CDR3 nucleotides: TGTGCCAGCAGTGAACGAACAGGGGGCGTCTATGGCTACACCTTC. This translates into CASSERTGGVYGYTF.

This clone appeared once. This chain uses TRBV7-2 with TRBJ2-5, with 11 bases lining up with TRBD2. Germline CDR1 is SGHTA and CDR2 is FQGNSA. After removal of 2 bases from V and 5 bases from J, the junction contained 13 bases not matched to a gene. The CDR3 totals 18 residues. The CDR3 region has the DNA TGTGCCAGCAGCTTAAGGCGTCTAGCGGGGGGTTTAGGCGAGACCCAGTACTTC. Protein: CASSLRRLAGGLGETQYF.

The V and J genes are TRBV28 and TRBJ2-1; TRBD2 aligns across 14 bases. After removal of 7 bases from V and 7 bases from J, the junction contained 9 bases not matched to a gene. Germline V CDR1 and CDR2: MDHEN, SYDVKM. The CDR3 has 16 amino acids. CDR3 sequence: CASTLGTSGGGNEQFF. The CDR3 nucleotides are TGTGCCAGCACCCTGGGGACTAGCGGGGGTGGAAATGAGCAGTTCTTC.

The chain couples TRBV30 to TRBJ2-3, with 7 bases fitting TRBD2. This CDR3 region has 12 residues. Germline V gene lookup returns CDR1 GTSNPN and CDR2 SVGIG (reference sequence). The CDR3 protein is CASAGGTDTQYF. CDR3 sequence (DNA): TGTGCTTCCGCGGGGGGCACAGATACGCAGTATTTT. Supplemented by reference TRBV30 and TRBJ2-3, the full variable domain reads SQTIHQWPATLVQPVGSPLSLECTVEGTSNPNLYWYRQAAGRGLQLLFYSVGIGQISSEVPQNLSASRPQDRQFILSSKKLLLSDSGFYLCASAGGTDTQYFGPGTRLTVL.

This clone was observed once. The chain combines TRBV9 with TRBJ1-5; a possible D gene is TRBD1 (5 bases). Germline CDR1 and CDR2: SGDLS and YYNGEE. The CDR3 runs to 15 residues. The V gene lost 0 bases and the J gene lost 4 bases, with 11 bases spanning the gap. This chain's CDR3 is CASSVAGDRNQPQHF. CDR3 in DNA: TGTGCCAGCAGCGTAGCGGGGGACCGAAATCAGCCCCAGCATTTT.

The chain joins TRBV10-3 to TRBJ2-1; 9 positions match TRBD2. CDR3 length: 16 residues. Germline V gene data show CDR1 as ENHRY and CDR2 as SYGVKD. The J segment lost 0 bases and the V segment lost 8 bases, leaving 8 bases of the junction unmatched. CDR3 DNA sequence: TGTGCCATCGGGGCTAGCGGGGCGAGCTCCTACAATGAGCAGTTCTTC. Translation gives CAIGASGASSYNEQFF.

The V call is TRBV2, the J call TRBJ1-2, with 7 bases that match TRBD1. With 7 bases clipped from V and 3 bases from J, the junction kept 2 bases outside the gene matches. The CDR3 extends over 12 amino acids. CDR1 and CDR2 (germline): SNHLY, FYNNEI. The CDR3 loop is CASTGTDYGYTF. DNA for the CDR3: TGTGCCAGCACCGGGACAGACTATGGCTACACCTTC.

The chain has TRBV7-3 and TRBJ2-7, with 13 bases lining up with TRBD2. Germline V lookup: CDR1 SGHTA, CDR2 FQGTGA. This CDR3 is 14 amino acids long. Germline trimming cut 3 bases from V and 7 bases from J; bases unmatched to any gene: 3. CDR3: CASSLTSGGSEQYF. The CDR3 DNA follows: TGTGCCAGCAGCTTGACTAGCGGGGGGTCGGAGCAGTACTTC.

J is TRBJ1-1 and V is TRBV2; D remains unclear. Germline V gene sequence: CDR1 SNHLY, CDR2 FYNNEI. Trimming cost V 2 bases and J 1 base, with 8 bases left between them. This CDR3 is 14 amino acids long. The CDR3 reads CASSEWAQNTEAFF. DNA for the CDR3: TGTGCCAGCAGTGAATGGGCGCAGAACACTGAAGCTTTCTTT.

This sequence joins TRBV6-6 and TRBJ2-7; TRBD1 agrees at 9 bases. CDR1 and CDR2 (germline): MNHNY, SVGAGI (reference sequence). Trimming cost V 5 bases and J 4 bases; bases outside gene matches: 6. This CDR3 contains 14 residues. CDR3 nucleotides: TGTGCCAGCAGTGGGGGGACAGGGTTGTACGAGCAGTACTTC. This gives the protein CASSGGTGLYEQYF.